The T cell receptor (beta chain) described here comes from a study of blood T cell repertoires in COVID-19. The V end was cut by 4 bases, the J end by 4 bases, with 10 bases between. Germline CDR1 KGHDR, CDR2 SFDVKD. The CDR3 loop spans 13 amino acids. Libraries were prepared by immunoSEQ multiplex PCR; TCRdb keeps only in-frame clonotypes and omits some of them. This sample carries 350,000 to 400,000 clones, just over 90% of them seen once, and the ten largest clones take roughly 0.9%. Individuals aged 18 to 89 years were recruited from about two dozen US areas. Cohorts were based on clinical histories the participants reported. Contact with a PCR-confirmed or clinician-diagnosed COVID-19 case occurred within 2 weeks of entry.

The V gene is TRBV24-1, the J gene TRBJ2-7; weak D call: TRBD1 (7 bases). The specimen was PBMCs or T cells enriched from blood (not recorded which). The clonotype originates from a middle-aged woman who had been exposed to COVID-19. The CDR3 DNA sequence: TGTGCCACCAGTGAGGGGGGACAGTACGAGCAGTACTTC. This sequence encodes CATSEGGQYEQYF.